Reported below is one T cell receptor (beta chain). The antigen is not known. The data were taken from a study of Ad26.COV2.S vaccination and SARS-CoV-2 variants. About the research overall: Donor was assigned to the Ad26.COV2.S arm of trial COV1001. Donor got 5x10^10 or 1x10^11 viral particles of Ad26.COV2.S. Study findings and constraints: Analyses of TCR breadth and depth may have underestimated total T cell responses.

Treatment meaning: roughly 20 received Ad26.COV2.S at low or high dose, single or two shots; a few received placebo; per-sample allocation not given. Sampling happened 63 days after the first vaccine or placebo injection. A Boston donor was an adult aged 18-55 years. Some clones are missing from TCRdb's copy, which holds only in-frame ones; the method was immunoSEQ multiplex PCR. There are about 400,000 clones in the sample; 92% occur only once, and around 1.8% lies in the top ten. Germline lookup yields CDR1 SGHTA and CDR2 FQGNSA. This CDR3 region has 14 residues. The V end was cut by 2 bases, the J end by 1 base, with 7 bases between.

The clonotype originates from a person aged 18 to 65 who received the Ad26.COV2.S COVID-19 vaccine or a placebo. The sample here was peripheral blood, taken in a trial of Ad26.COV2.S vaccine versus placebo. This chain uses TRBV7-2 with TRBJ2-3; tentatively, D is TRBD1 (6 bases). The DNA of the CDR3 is TGTGCCAGCAGCTTAAGGACAGGCACAGATACGCAGTATTTT. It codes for CASSLRTGTDTQYF.